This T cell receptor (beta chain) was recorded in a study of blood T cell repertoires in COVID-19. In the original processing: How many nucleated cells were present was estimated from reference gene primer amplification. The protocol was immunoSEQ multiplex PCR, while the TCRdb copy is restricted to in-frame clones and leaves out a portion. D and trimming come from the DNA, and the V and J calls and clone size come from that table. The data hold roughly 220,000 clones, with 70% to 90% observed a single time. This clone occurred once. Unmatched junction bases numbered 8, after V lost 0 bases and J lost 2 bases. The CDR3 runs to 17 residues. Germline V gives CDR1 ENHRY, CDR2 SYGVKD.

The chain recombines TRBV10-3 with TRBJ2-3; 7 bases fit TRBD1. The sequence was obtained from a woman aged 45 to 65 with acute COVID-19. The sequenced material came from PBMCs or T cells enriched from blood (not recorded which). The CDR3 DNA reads TGTGCCATCAGTGAGTCGGCTTCGCAGGGGGTCACAGATACGCAGTATTTT. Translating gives CAISESASQGVTDTQYF.